The 30 T cell receptor beta chains below were found in one sample sequenced in a study of blood T cells in healthy people across ages (dated by TCRdb to between 2014 and 2016). Libraries were built with 5' RACE. Reads for this sample came from an Illumina HiSeq 2500. A second PCR of about 6 to 11 cycles was performed with a sample-barcoded 5' primer and a J-beta primer mix. TCRdb reprocessed the public reads (quality trimming at Q25 with fastp, clone calling with MiXCR) and kept in-frame beta chains. Rows merge per CDR3 protein into single entries with the most common DNA and genes. The sample table shows around 1,000,000 distinct CDR3 sequences, and roughly 24% are seen once. The leading ten clones occupy about 0.69% of the sample. These data were also reused for a study on T cells of mothers and their children.

Source material: blood. All receptors come from a girl aged 2-10 years in good health.

This clonotype has just a few counts. The rearrangement links TRBV12-3 or TRBV12-4 to TRBJ1-1; 7 bases line up with TRBD1. The V and J ends lost 2 bases and 10 bases, in that order; junction bases with no gene match: 7. The CDR3 runs 13 residues. The DNA of the CDR3 is TGTGCCAGCAGTTTAAGGGGGCTGGTGAGAGCTTTCTTT. Protein product: CASSLRGLVRAFF.

This chain uses TRBV12-3 or TRBV12-4 with TRBJ1-1, with 7 bases fitting TRBD1. The junction had 7 bases not matched to a gene; V was cut back by 6 bases and J by 3 bases. The CDR3 totals 14 residues. The CDR3 here is CASRSRGQYTEAFF. The DNA of the CDR3 is TGTGCCAGCAGGTCCAGGGGACAGTACACTGAAGCTTTCTTT.

This clonotype has only a few counts. The chain is built from TRBV20-1 and TRBJ2-1; D gene unclear. Germline CDR1 is DFQATT and CDR2 is SNEGSKA (reference sequence). V gave up 3 bases and J gave up 5 bases, with 14 bases separating them. This CDR3 is 14 amino acids long. CDR3: CSARPDILHNEQFF. In DNA, the CDR3 is TGCAGTGCTAGGCCAGACATCCTTCACAATGAGCAGTTCTTC.

This clonotype was seen a few times. The chain joins TRBV9 to TRBJ2-2; D is ambiguous. V was pared by 0 bases and J by 1 base, with 22 bases between. Germline CDR1 reads SGDLS; CDR2 reads YYNGEE. The CDR3 is 20 amino acids. The CDR3 nucleotides are TGTGCCAGCAGCGTAGGTCCCACCCCCCACGTATGGGGGAACACCGGGGAGCTGTTTTTT. This translates into CASSVGPTPHVWGNTGELFF.

The table lists this clonotype with many counts. This chain links TRBV5-6 with TRBJ1-4; D is undetermined. The length of the CDR3 is 13 residues. V was pared by 4 bases and J by 3 bases, with 7 bases between. CDR1 is SGHDT, CDR2 YYEEEE, per germline. The CDR3 reads CASSIDPNEKLFF. The CDR3 DNA reads as TGTGCCAGCAGCATAGACCCTAATGAAAAACTGTTTTTT.

This clonotype has more than one count but fewer than ten. The CDR3 DNA reads as TGCAGCGTGTGCCTACGGTTGAACACTGAAGCTTTCTTT. It translates to CSVCLRLNTEAFF. The chain employs TRBV29-1 and TRBJ1-1; no reliable D call. The CDR3 has 13 residues. Trimming stripped 6 bases from V and 0 bases from J, with 11 bases between. Germline assignment: CDR1 SQVTM and CDR2 ANQGSEA.

The chain is built from TRBV3-1 and TRBJ1-2; D not resolved. The CDR3 is made up of 15 amino acids. V was shortened by 0 bases and J by 6 bases, with 14 bases between the two germline ends. CDR1 and CDR2 (germline): LGHDT, YNNKEL (reference sequence). CDR3 in amino acids: CASSQDVGRAHGYTF. As DNA, the CDR3 is TGTGCCAGCAGCCAAGATGTGGGGAGAGCGCATGGCTACACCTTC.

This clonotype was seen a handful of times. The chain has TRBV2 and TRBJ2-5; either TRBD1 or TRBD2 may fit D (5 bases each). Trimming shortened V by 2 bases and J by 4 bases, and 14 bases separated the two germline ends. CDR3 length equals 15 residues. Germline V gene lookup returns CDR1 SNHLY and CDR2 FYNNEI. The CDR3 loop is CASSELGLRGETQYF. In nucleotides, the CDR3 is TGTGCCAGCAGTGAATTAGGTCTGAGGGGAGAGACCCAGTACTTC.

The J gene is TRBJ2-7, the V gene TRBV7-3; D unresolved. The CDR3 has 13 amino acids. Germline V gene data show CDR1 as SGHTA and CDR2 as FQGTGA. The V and J ends lost 1 base and 5 bases respectively, with 9 bases between them. The CDR3 sequence is CASSLSVGNEQYF. The DNA for the CDR3 is TGTGCCAGCAGCTTAAGTGTAGGGAACGAGCAGTACTTC.

The table lists this clonotype with a few counts. V usage is TRBV7-6 and J usage is TRBJ2-5; D ambiguous. The DNA matches TRBJ2-7 better at its end, which makes the J call doubtful. The CDR3 consists of 14 residues. CDR1 and CDR2 (germline): SGHVS, FNYEAQ. DNA of the CDR3: TGTGCCAGCAGCCCTAACATTATTTCCTACGAGCAGTACTTC. This translates into CASSPNIISYEQYF.

This clonotype was picked up one time. This chain links TRBV6-1 with TRBJ2-5; unclear D gene. The J call is uncertain, as TRBJ2-7 better fits the DNA end. From germline, CDR1 is MNHNS and CDR2 SASEGT. This CDR3 spans 16 amino acids. CDR3 sequence: CASSEAFPVPSYEQYF. The CDR3, as DNA: TGTGCCAGCAGTGAAGCTTTTCCCGTGCCATCCTACGAGCAGTACTTC.

The J gene is TRBJ2-5, the V gene TRBV11-1; 10 bases fit TRBD1. The CDR3 loop spans 17 amino acids. CDR1 is SGHAT, CDR2 FQDESV, per germline (reference sequence). V trimming: 4 bases; J trimming: 11 bases; junction bases outside the gene matches: 19. The CDR3 reads CASSSGLVTGGSYGQYF. The CDR3 bases are TGTGCCAGCAGCTCCGGGTTGGTGACAGGGGGCTCCTACGGGCAGTACTTC.

The chain is built from TRBV5-5 and TRBJ1-4; weak D call: TRBD1 (5 bases). The CDR3 spans 14 residues. V lost 4 bases and J 8 bases, leaving 15 bases between the germline ends. Germline CDR1 and CDR2: SGHKS and YYEKEE (reference sequence). CDR3 sequence: CASSMLGGREKLFF. The CDR3 region has the DNA TGTGCCAGCAGCATGCTCGGGGGACGGGAAAAACTGTTTTTT.

This clonotype was observed a handful of times. An end of the junction differs from the germline gene, which may be a read error. This chain links TRBV4-1 with TRBJ2-1, with 7 bases that match TRBD2. This CDR3 has 17 residues. CDR1 is MGHRA and CDR2 is YSYEKL in the germline V gene. The CDR3 DNA reads TGCGCCAGCAGCGTAGGGGAGGGACTCCTCTCCTACAATGAGCAGTCCTTC. It codes for CASSVGEGLLSYNEQSF.

This clonotype was seen a handful of times. V usage is TRBV6-2 or TRBV6-3 and J usage is TRBJ2-1, with TRBD2 matching 10 bases. The J call may be faulty, since TRBJ2-5 better matches the DNA end. CDR1 is MNHEY, CDR2 SVGEGT, per germline. The CDR3 length is 16 residues. The CDR3 loop reads CASRKVGLATGETQYF. DNA of the CDR3: TGTGCCAGCAGGAAAGTGGGACTAGCGACGGGAGAGACCCAGTACTTC.

The V call is TRBV7-9, the J call TRBJ1-4, with D perhaps TRBD1 (5 bases). The CDR3 consists of 15 residues. The ends were cut back, 3 bases at V and 4 bases at J, with 12 bases in the middle. Germline-derived CDR1 and CDR2 are SEHNR and FQNEAQ (reference sequence). CDR3 DNA: TGTGCCAGCAGCTTGGGGGATTCTTTTAATGAAAAACTGTTTTTT. It codes for CASSLGDSFNEKLFF.

This clonotype appeared many times. V gene TRBV29-1 combines with J gene TRBJ2-3; tentative D call: TRBD1 (5 bases). This CDR3 has 14 residues. With 5 bases removed from V and 1 base from J, the gap between germline ends came to 13 bases. The V gene's germline CDR1 is SQVTM and CDR2 ANQGSEA. As DNA, the CDR3 is TGCAGCGTTCACCCAGGGCTAGGCACAGATACGCAGTATTTT. As protein: CSVHPGLGTDTQYF.

The CDR3 spells CASSLSNPTRSYEQYF. In DNA, the CDR3 is TGTGCCAGCAGTTTATCTAACCCGACGAGATCCTACGAGCAGTACTTC. This chain links TRBV27 with TRBJ2-7; D gene ambiguous. CDR1 MNHEY and CDR2 SMNVEV come from the germline V gene (reference sequence). This CDR3 is built from 16 residues. The V end lost 0 bases, the J end lost 1 base, and 13 bases lay between the germline ends.

This clonotype is a singleton in its sample. A read error may produce the germline difference seen at one junction end. The chain combines TRBV5-4 with TRBJ2-5; 9 bases line up with TRBD2. Germline CDR1 is SGHNT and CDR2 is YYREEE (reference sequence). CDR3 length: 15 amino acids. CDR3 sequence: CASSSASGGKETQYF. CDR3 in DNA: TGCGCCAGCAGCTCAGCCAGCGGGGGGAAAGAGACCCAGTACTTC.

In this sample, this clonotype turned up a few times. CDR3 DNA: TGTGCCAGCTCACCGGGACTAGCGGCCCGAATGGAGCTGTTTTTT. As protein: CASSPGLAARMELFF. The chain carries TRBV18 and TRBJ2-2; TRBD2 aligns across 11 bases. This CDR3 contains 15 residues. The trim removed 3 bases at V and 10 bases at J, leaving 7 bases unmatched. Germline CDR1 and CDR2: KGHSH and LQKENI.

This clonotype has more than one count but fewer than ten. The rearrangement uses TRBV6-1 and TRBJ2-2; 9 nucleotides line up with TRBD1. The germline V gene encodes CDR1 MNHNS and CDR2 SASEGT. The CDR3 is made up of 16 amino acids. Trimming removed 6 bases from V and 6 bases from J; junction bases left unmatched: 11. The CDR3 is CASSFDPGQGSGELFF. CDR3 nucleotides: TGTGCCAGCAGCTTCGACCCGGGACAGGGATCCGGGGAGCTGTTTTTT.

The sample holds a few counts of this clonotype. This rearrangement joins TRBV20-1 to TRBJ1-1; D perhaps matches TRBD1 (5 bases). V lost 0 bases and J 5 bases, leaving 16 bases between the germline ends. Germline V CDR1 and CDR2: DFQATT, SNEGSKA (reference sequence). CDR3 length equals 15 residues. The CDR3: CSARDVRAGWTEAFF. The CDR3 nucleotides read TGCAGTGCTAGAGATGTGCGGGCAGGGTGGACTGAAGCTTTCTTT.

This chain links TRBV29-1 with TRBJ1-1; weak D call: TRBD1 (5 bases). Germline-derived CDR1 and CDR2 are SQVTM and ANQGSEA. The CDR3 length is 16 residues. Trimming removed 5 bases at V and 0 bases at J, with 19 bases between. CDR3 sequence reads: CSVPAYRSTLNTEAFF. CDR3 DNA: TGCAGCGTTCCGGCCTACAGGAGCACTTTGAACACTGAAGCTTTCTTT.

This chain links TRBV20-1 with TRBJ1-1; 11 positions agree with TRBD1. The CDR3 is 15 residues long. With 5 bases clipped from V and 6 bases from J, the junction kept 11 bases outside the gene matches. Germline V gene lookup returns CDR1 DFQATT and CDR2 SNEGSKA (reference sequence). CDR3 bases: TGCAGTGCTGTGCGGGACAGGGGGTTAGGCGCTGAAGCTTTCTTT. The encoded protein is CSAVRDRGLGAEAFF.

This clonotype showed up just a few times. The CDR3 sequence: CASSMRGINEKLFF. For the CDR3, the DNA is TGTGCCAGCAGTATGAGGGGAATTAATGAAAAACTGTTTTTT. The chain couples TRBV12-3 or TRBV12-4 to TRBJ1-4; a possible D gene is TRBD1 (5 bases). The V and J ends lost 5 bases and 4 bases respectively, with 11 bases between them. CDR3 size: 14 residues.

This clonotype has only a few counts. The gene calls are TRBV12-3 or TRBV12-4 and TRBJ1-3; no clear D. This CDR3 is built from 15 residues. The germline V and J ends were trimmed by 5 bases and 1 base, with 12 bases remaining between them. Written as DNA, the CDR3 is TGTGCCAGCAGTCCGAATTCGGGTTCTGGAAACACCATATATTTT. Translation gives CASSPNSGSGNTIYF.

The chain is built from TRBV29-1 and TRBJ2-2; TRBD2 might be the D (5 bases). Looked up from germline, CDR1 is SQVTM and CDR2 is ANQGSEA. The ends were cut back, 3 bases at V and 6 bases at J, with 8 bases in the middle. The CDR3 runs 12 residues. The CDR3 protein is CSVELAPGELFF. In nucleotides, the CDR3 is TGCAGCGTTGAGCTAGCCCCCGGGGAGCTGTTTTTT.

CDR3 sequence reads: CASSFGTSGRSYNEQFF. In DNA form, the CDR3 reads TGCGCCAGCAGCTTTGGGACTAGCGGGAGATCCTACAATGAGCAGTTCTTC. The rearrangement uses TRBV5-1 and TRBJ2-1, with 14 nucleotides matching TRBD2. Germline V gene data show CDR1 as SGHRS and CDR2 as YFSETQ. Germline trimming cut 2 bases from V and 1 base from J; bases unmatched to any gene: 2. There are 17 residues in the CDR3.

This clonotype showed up just a few times. The chain couples TRBV7-2 to TRBJ2-6; unclear D gene. V was pared by 2 bases and J by 2 bases, with 10 bases between. CDR1 is SGHTA, CDR2 FQGNSA, per germline. CDR3 length: 16 amino acids. The CDR3 bases are TGTGCCAGCAGCTTACATGGAAATACTGGGGCCAACGTCCTGACTTTC. Its protein is CASSLHGNTGANVLTF.

As to this clonotype: Given the absence of the conserved phenylalanine or tryptophan at the CDR3 end, a read error is likely. The chain has TRBV6-1 and TRBJ2-7; TRBD1 agrees at 9 bases. V was pared by 8 bases and J by 3 bases, with 5 bases of the junction left unmatched. The CDR3 is 13 residues long. In germline, CDR1 is MNHNS, CDR2 SASEGT. CDR3 loop: CASAGTGIYEQYC. The CDR3 bases are TGTGCCAGCGCCGGGACAGGGATCTACGAGCAGTACTGC.